These T cell receptor beta chains were read from a single sample in a study of blood T cell repertoires in COVID-19. Only in-frame clones appear in the TCRdb table, and some are missing; sequencing was by immunoSEQ multiplex PCR. The sample records approximately 250,000 clones, approximately 85% being singletons. Sequenced sample: peripheral blood. Receptors were obtained from a man over 45 with COVID-19, enrolled during active disease. CDR3s include the opening cysteine and the closing phenylalanine or tryptophan. Each record gives: clone size, V gene, J gene, D gene, CDR3 DNA, CDR3 protein. D genes are given only for firm matches. Size tells how often a clone was seen (once, few, many) or the class of an expanded clone, and some rows leave it out.

-	TRBV10-3	TRBJ2-7	TRBD2	TGTGCCATCCTAGCGGGGGGGTCCTACGAGCAGTACTTC	CAILAGGSYEQYF
-	TRBV18	TRBJ1-2	-	TGTGCCAGCTCCCCAGAGGGACAACCCTCGGACTATGGCTACACCTTC	CASSPEGQPSDYGYTF
-	TRBV7-8	TRBJ2-7	TRBD2	TGTGCCAGCGCTATAGCTAGCGGGGTCCAATACGAGCAGTACTTC	CASAIASGVQYEQYF
-	TRBV13	TRBJ2-7	-	TGTGCCAGCAGCGGGGAGAGCTCCTACGAGCAGTACTTC	CASSGESSYEQYF
-	TRBV6-2/TRBV6-3	TRBJ1-2	-	TGTGCCAGCAGTTACACACTACTGGGACAAATCTATGGCTACACCTTC	CASSYTLLGQIYGYTF
once	TRBV25-1	TRBJ2-2	-	TGTGCCAGCAAAAAACAGGGGGGGAAGGGGGAGCTGTTTTTT	CASKKQGGKGELFF
-	TRBV5-8	TRBJ1-4	TRBD1	TGTGCCAGCAGCTTGAAGACAGGGGGAGTTAATGAAAAACTGTTTTTT	CASSLKTGGVNEKLFF
-	TRBV29-1	TRBJ1-2	TRBD1	TGCAGCGTTAAAACAGGGGCGGTTGGCTACACCTTC	CSVKTGAVGYTF
once	TRBV30	TRBJ2-3	TRBD2	TGTGCCTGGAGGACTAGCGGGGGAACAGATACGCAGTATTTT	CAWRTSGGTDTQYF
-	TRBV27	TRBJ1-2	TRBD1	TGTGCCAGCAGACGGACAGGGAATAACTATGGCTACACCTTC	CASRRTGNNYGYTF
-	TRBV6-5	TRBJ2-7	TRBD1	TGTGCCAGCAGGGACGACAGGGGCTCTCATCTCTGGTACTTC	CASRDDRGSHLWYF
once	TRBV5-8	TRBJ2-2	TRBD1	TGTGCCAGCAGCCCGAAACAGGGGGCGGGCACCGGGGAGCTGTTTTTT	CASSPKQGAGTGELFF
-	TRBV13	TRBJ2-2	TRBD2	TGTGCCAGCAGGGTAGCGGGGCGATCCGGCGGGGAGCTGTTTTTT	CASRVAGRSGGELFF
-	TRBV7-2	TRBJ1-5	TRBD1	TGTGCCAGCAGCCTACGGACAGGGGCCATTCAGCCCCAGCATTTT	CASSLRTGAIQPQHF
-	TRBV5-4	TRBJ2-7	TRBD2	TGTGCCAGCAGCCCAAGGACTAGCGGGATCTACGAGCAGTACTTC	CASSPRTSGIYEQYF
-	TRBV4-2	TRBJ1-4	TRBD1	TGTGCCAGCAGCACCACAGGGGGCGGTGAAAAACTGTTTTTT	CASSTTGGGEKLFF
-	TRBV6-6	TRBJ2-6	-	TGTGCCAGCTCTAGTGGGGCCAACGTCCTGACTTTC	CASSSGANVLTF
-	TRBV6-2/TRBV6-3	TRBJ1-4	-	TGTGCCAGCAGTTACGTTACGGCGGTTAATGAAAAACTGTTTTTT	CASSYVTAVNEKLFF
once	TRBV5-1	TRBJ2-3	TRBD1	TGCGCCAGCAGCTTGGGGGGGACAGTCACAGATACGCAGTATTTT	CASSLGGTVTDTQYF
-	TRBV7-2	TRBJ2-1	-	TGTGCCAGCAACAGGGTGGACTACAATGAGCAGTTCTTC	CASNRVDYNEQFF
many	TRBV7-8	TRBJ2-1	-	TGTGCCAGCAGCCCGACTGCGGTTGGTTGGGTGGACAATGAGCAGTTCTTC	CASSPTAVGWVDNEQFF
-	TRBV6-5	TRBJ1-2	-	TGTGCCAGCAGTTACAGGGGCTATGGCTACACCTTC	CASSYRGYGYTF
-	TRBV9	TRBJ2-1	-	TGTGCCAGCACCGGAGCGTCGGTATCCTACAATGAGCAGTTCTTC	CASTGASVSYNEQFF
-	TRBV5-4	TRBJ2-2	-	TGTGCCAGCACCCCCTTCCTGAGCGACACCGGGGAGCTGTTTTTT	CASTPFLSDTGELFF
-	TRBV10-1	TRBJ1-1	TRBD1	TGCGCCAGCAGAGAACAGGGGGACACTGAAGCTTTCTTT	CASREQGDTEAFF
-	TRBV2	TRBJ1-5	-	TGTGCCAGCAGTGAACTTTCAGGGAATCAGCCCCAGCATTTT	CASSELSGNQPQHF
-	TRBV7-8	TRBJ2-7	TRBD1	TGTGCCAGCAGCCCGGACAGGGCCTTATCCTACGAGCAGTACTTC	CASSPDRALSYEQYF
-	TRBV6-1	TRBJ2-5	-	TGTGCCAGCAGTGAACACAGAGAGACCCAGTACTTC	CASSEHRETQYF
-	TRBV7-6	TRBJ2-3	-	TGTGCCAGCAGCTTGACAGCCACAGATACGCAGTATTTT	CASSLTATDTQYF
-	TRBV11-3	TRBJ2-7	TRBD2	TGTGCCAGCAGCCCAACGGGACGGGGGGACGAGCAGTACTTC	CASSPTGRGDEQYF
once	TRBV13	TRBJ2-7	-	TGTGCCAGCAGCTTCCTCGGGGGGCCCATCTTC	CASSFLGGPIF
-	TRBV28	TRBJ1-1	TRBD1	TGTGCCAGCAGACCCCAGGGGGTGAACACTGAAGCTTTCTTT	CASRPQGVNTEAFF
-	TRBV3-1/TRBV3-2	TRBJ1-3	-	TGTGCCAGCAGCCATCGCGGGGGTGTCTCTGGAAACACCATATATTTT	CASSHRGGVSGNTIYF
-	TRBV10-3	TRBJ2-1	-	TGTGCCATCAGTGAGCAGGGCAGGTTAATTTACAATGAGCAGTTCTTC	CAISEQGRLIYNEQFF
-	TRBV10-2	TRBJ2-1	TRBD1	TGCGCCAGTAGACAGGGCCCCTACAATGAGCAGTTCTTC	CASRQGPYNEQFF
-	TRBV6-5	TRBJ2-7	-	TGTGCCAGCAGTACAACAGGGAACTACGAGCAGTACTTC	CASSTTGNYEQYF
-	TRBV24-1	TRBJ2-1	TRBD2	TGTGCCACCAGTGATTTGGGGACTAGCGGGGGAACGGAGCAGTTCTTC	CATSDLGTSGGTEQFF
once	TRBV10-3	TRBJ1-5	-	TGTGCCATCAGTCCCGCGAGCAATCAGCCCCAGCATTTT	CAISPASNQPQHF
-	TRBV6-5	TRBJ2-7	TRBD2	TGTGCCAGCAACCTAGCGGGGGGCATTTACGAGCAGTACTTC	CASNLAGGIYEQYF
-	TRBV21-1	TRBJ1-5	-	TGTGCCAGCAGCAAAGGGGCGGGGAGAGTGTTCTGCAATCAGCCCCAGCATTTT	CASSKGAGRVFCNQPQHF
-	TRBV3-1/TRBV3-2	TRBJ1-1	-	TGTGCCAGCAGCCAGGGGGCGCGCACTGAAGCTTTCTTT	CASSQGARTEAFF
-	TRBV7-2	TRBJ2-4	-	TGTGCCAGCAGCCTAGCAAGCCCCCTAGCCAAAAACATTCAGTACTTC	CASSLASPLAKNIQYF
-	TRBV28	TRBJ2-7	TRBD1	TGTGCCAGCAGTTGGACAGGTTTTAACGAGCAGTACTTC	CASSWTGFNEQYF
-	TRBV6-4	TRBJ2-6	-	TGTGCCAGCAGTGAGCGGGGAACCGGGGCCAACGTCCTGACTTTC	CASSERGTGANVLTF
-	TRBV5-4	TRBJ1-2	TRBD1	TGTGCCAGCAGCTCAAACAGGGGAGACTATGGCTACACCTTC	CASSSNRGDYGYTF
-	TRBV10-3	TRBJ1-1	TRBD1	TGTGCCATCAGGGCCGGGACAGGGGTTGACACTGAAGCTTTCTTT	CAIRAGTGVDTEAFF
once	TRBV30	TRBJ2-7	-	TGTGCCTGGACCCCTGGCGGGGCAGAGCAGTACTTC	CAWTPGGAEQYF
-	TRBV19	TRBJ1-5	-	TGTGCCAGTAGTATAGTGGCCGACAATCAGCCCCAGCATTTT	CASSIVADNQPQHF
-	TRBV6-2/TRBV6-3	TRBJ1-5	TRBD1	TGTGCCAGCAGCCGTGGACAGGCGTCTCAGCCCCAGCATTTT	CASSRGQASQPQHF
few	TRBV5-1	TRBJ1-5	-	TGCGCCAGCAGCTTGGCAGGGTATCAGCCCCAGCATTTT	CASSLAGYQPQHF
-	TRBV2	TRBJ1-4	-	TGTGCCAGCAGGGATGCCAGGGGTAATGAAAAACTGTTTTTT	CASRDARGNEKLFF
-	TRBV6-5	TRBJ1-4	TRBD1	TGTGCCAGCAGTAGACAGGGTGAAGACGAAAAACTGTTTTTT	CASSRQGEDEKLFF
once	TRBV7-2	TRBJ1-1	-	TGTGCCAGCCGACCGCTACAGGCGAGGTCTGAAGCTTTCTTT	CASRPLQARSEAFF
-	TRBV4-3	TRBJ2-1	-	TGCGCCAGCAGCCAAGCAGTGGCTAGCTTTGAGCAGTTCTTC	CASSQAVASFEQFF
-	TRBV7-9	TRBJ2-2	-	TGTGCCAGCAGCTTTACAGTCAACACCGGGGAGCTGTTTTTT	CASSFTVNTGELFF
-	TRBV11-1	TRBJ1-5	-	TGTGCCAGCAGCTTAGGCAGAGGTAGCAATCAGCCCCAGCATTTT	CASSLGRGSNQPQHF
-	TRBV3-1/TRBV3-2	TRBJ2-3	-	TGTGCCAGCACGCGGGCAGCCCTATCAGATACGCAGTATTTT	CASTRAALSDTQYF
-	TRBV5-4	TRBJ2-3	TRBD2	TGTGCCAGCAGCTTCTCTAGCGGGGTAAAAGATACGCAGTATTTT	CASSFSSGVKDTQYF
-	TRBV14	TRBJ1-3	-	TGTGCCAGCAGCCGGGGACACGAGAGCTCTGGAAACACCATATATTTT	CASSRGHESSGNTIYF
-	TRBV2	TRBJ2-7	-	TGTGCCAGCAGAGAGATTATGAGAGGGGGCGCGGGGGAGCAGTACTTC	CASREIMRGGAGEQYF